The clone carrying this T cell receptor (beta chain) was detected once. What it recognizes is unknown. This may come from a read error, since a much larger clone is one base off. Within the sample, other DNA sequences also encode this same CDR3. Indicated treatment: AdE1-LMPpoly-expanded autologous EBV-specific T-cell therapy followed by anti-PD-1 nivolumab. The germline V and J ends were trimmed by 4 bases and 1 base, with 13 bases remaining between them. Germline V gene lookup returns CDR1 MNHEY and CDR2 SMNVEV (reference sequence). There are 15 residues in the CDR3. The sample is drawn from a study of EBV T-cell therapy then PD-1 blockade in nasopharyngeal carcinoma. Assay used: immunoSEQ multiplex PCR; TCRdb lists only in-frame clones, some missing. The sample lists about 22,000 clones; approximately 80% were seen once.

This specimen was CD8+ T cells from blood, taken at day -245 from a patient whose treatment included autologous EBV-specific T cells and nivolumab. The TCR was taken from a man aged 35-49 years with nasopharyngeal carcinoma. The chain employs TRBV27 and TRBJ1-1, with D hard to call. This chain's CDR3 is CASSWSGSGNTEAFF. The DNA of the CDR3 is TGTGCCAGCAGTTGGTCAGGATCCGGGAACACTGAAGCTTTCTTT.